This TCR beta chain was retrieved from a study of post-analysis software for immune sequencing data. Unique molecular identifiers were built into the TCR beta cDNA libraries. Out of about 0.9 to 11 million T cells, 450,000 to 600,000 cDNA molecules were generated. From the PCR reads, TCRdb called clonotypes with MiXCR, one entry per CDR3 protein. The profile shows almost 700,000 distinct CDR3 sequences, 55% to 60% of them singletons. This clonotype came up a few times. The antigen remains undetermined. Notes on the study in general: Strong co-clustering by F measure was evident for samples that had been prepared in the same batch. The normalized Chao1 diversity of multiple sclerosis patients was significantly lower than that of controls. About five TRBV segments were more frequent in patients than controls; TRBV5-6, TRBV5-1 and TRBV20-1 belonged to this group.

After removal of 0 bases from V and 0 bases from J, the junction contained 4 bases not matched to a gene. This CDR3 is built from 18 residues. Germline V gene lookup returns CDR1 MNHEY and CDR2 SVGAGI. The receptor was isolated from a girl under 10 years old with multiple sclerosis. The sequenced sample consisted of blood. The rearrangement links TRBV6-5 to TRBJ2-3; 12 bases fit TRBD2. Written as DNA, the CDR3 is TGTGCCAGCAGTTACTCCCCGACTAGCGGGGGTAGCACAGATACGCAGTATTTT. Protein product: CASSYSPTSGGSTDTQYF.